Listed below are T cell receptor beta chains from one sample, sequenced in a study of PD-L1 blockade in urothelial cancer. Sequenced by immunoSEQ multiplex PCR; TCRdb stores in-frame clones only, minus some. Here the sample spans roughly 67,000 clones, approximately 84% being singletons. Sequencing used PBMCs, obtained around atezolizumab (anti-PD-L1) treatment. These receptors all stem from a man between 60 and 70 years old with urothelial cancer. The conserved cysteine and the conserved F or W are not part of the CDR3 here. Fields, in order: J gene, D gene, V gene, CDR3 protein. D genes are given only for firm matches.

j_call: TRBJ2-3; d_call: .; v_call: TRBV11-3; cdr3_aa: ASRATDTQY
j_call: TRBJ1-4; d_call: .; v_call: TRBV7-9; cdr3_aa: ASSSSEGYATNEKLF
j_call: TRBJ1-5; d_call: TRBD1; v_call: TRBV30; cdr3_aa: AWSPDRGPNQPQH
j_call: TRBJ1-5; d_call: TRBD1; v_call: TRBV4-3; cdr3_aa: ASSRDRSPQPQH
j_call: TRBJ2-5; d_call: TRBD2; v_call: TRBV28; cdr3_aa: ASSPRLANYGETQY
j_call: TRBJ2-3; d_call: TRBD1; v_call: TRBV25-1; cdr3_aa: ASLQGATDTQY
j_call: TRBJ1-1; d_call: TRBD1; v_call: TRBV19; cdr3_aa: ASSIVGQGPEAF
j_call: TRBJ1-1; d_call: TRBD1; v_call: TRBV5-4; cdr3_aa: ASTSTTGGNTEAF
j_call: TRBJ1-3; d_call: .; v_call: TRBV7-2; cdr3_aa: ASSFTGSGNTIY
j_call: TRBJ1-2; d_call: TRBD1; v_call: TRBV7-2; cdr3_aa: ASSLGQGEIYGYT
j_call: TRBJ1-2; d_call: TRBD1; v_call: TRBV7-2; cdr3_aa: ASTRLGQGFGYT
j_call: TRBJ2-5; d_call: .; v_call: TRBV29-1; cdr3_aa: SAPGRLNPETQY
j_call: TRBJ2-7; d_call: TRBD2; v_call: TRBV11-3; cdr3_aa: ASSFSGVYEQY
j_call: TRBJ1-6; d_call: .; v_call: TRBV2; cdr3_aa: ASSEQNNSPLH
j_call: TRBJ2-5; d_call: TRBD2; v_call: TRBV7-9; cdr3_aa: ASSKGLAGGITETQY
j_call: TRBJ1-2; d_call: TRBD1; v_call: TRBV28; cdr3_aa: ASSSTTGINGYT
j_call: TRBJ1-2; d_call: TRBD1; v_call: TRBV7-9; cdr3_aa: ASRKDGGGGYGYT
j_call: TRBJ2-1; d_call: .; v_call: TRBV12-5; cdr3_aa: ASGMGLQLNEQF
j_call: TRBJ1-1; d_call: .; v_call: TRBV6-1; cdr3_aa: ASRRTVLTEAF
j_call: TRBJ1-2; d_call: TRBD1; v_call: TRBV30; cdr3_aa: AWHSTGGYYGYT
j_call: TRBJ1-1; d_call: .; v_call: TRBV27; cdr3_aa: ASSPLGGGNTEAF
j_call: TRBJ2-7; d_call: .; v_call: TRBV6-5; cdr3_aa: ASSWGENSYEQY
j_call: TRBJ2-6; d_call: .; v_call: TRBV4-2; cdr3_aa: ASSHPRRSASGANVLT
j_call: TRBJ1-2; d_call: .; v_call: TRBV29-1; cdr3_aa: SVLGDLDYGYT
j_call: TRBJ1-2; d_call: TRBD1; v_call: TRBV6-5; cdr3_aa: ASKPGTGPNYGYT
j_call: TRBJ1-4; d_call: .; v_call: TRBV7-9; cdr3_aa: ASSVVTGTNEKLF
j_call: TRBJ2-7; d_call: TRBD1; v_call: TRBV6-1; cdr3_aa: ASSEGAGGVYEQY